The TCR beta chain described here comes from a study of CD8 T cells in ankylosing spondylitis. General study points: Reportedly, significant enrichment of disease-linked clones occurred in matched ankylosing spondylitis synovial fluid. What appeared characteristic of ankylosing spondylitis blood was a TCR beta motif of eight highly homologous variants.

Each TCR beta library was made by quantitative 5'-RACE that incorporated molecular barcodes. TCRdb re-derived calls from the 5' RACE reads in MiXCR, one entry per CDR3 protein. The sample lists about 36,000 distinct CDR3 sequences; approximately 11% were seen once. Germline V gene sequence: CDR1 KGHSH, CDR2 LQKENI. The CDR3 spans 15 residues. Trimming cost V 3 bases and J 0 bases, with 12 bases left between them. On this clonotype itself: Its antigen is currently unknown.

Sequencing was carried out using synovial fluid, either unsorted or a sorted T cell fraction (not recorded which). The rearrangement links TRBV18 to TRBJ2-7, with D maybe TRBD2 (5 bases). This receptor was obtained from a male donor with ankylosing spondylitis. The CDR3 loop reads CASSPSGPSSYEQYF. The CDR3 DNA is TGTGCCAGCTCACCCAGCGGACCGAGCTCCTACGAGCAGTACTTC.